The next 25 T cell receptor beta chains were all read from a single sample in a study of neoadjuvant anti-PD-1 for oral cavity cancer. Assay used: immunoSEQ multiplex PCR; TCRdb lists only in-frame clones, some missing. The sample contains some 15,000 clones, about 67% of which appear only once. Source: PBMCs, taken before nivolumab (anti-PD-1) treatment. The source is a person between 35 and 79 years old with oral cavity squamous cell carcinoma.

The chain carries TRBV5-1 and TRBJ2-3, with 7 bases matching TRBD1. Trimming at V came to 4 bases and at J to 5 bases, leaving 4 bases not matched to a gene. The germline CDR1 and CDR2 sequences are SGHRS and YFSETQ. The length of the CDR3 is 13 residues. CDR3 coding DNA: TGCGCCAGCAGCAGACAGGGAGTAGATACGCAGTATTTT. It specifies CASSRQGVDTQYF. The whole variable domain, filled in from reference TRBV5-1 and TRBJ2-3, reads KAGVTQTPRYLIKTRGQQVTLSCSPISGHRSVSWYQQTPGQGLQFLFEYFSETQRNKGNFPGRFSGRQFSNSRSEMNVSTLELGDSALYLCASSRQGVDTQYFGPGTRLTVL.

V usage is TRBV13 and J usage is TRBJ1-1; D might be TRBD1 (5 bases). Germline V CDR1 and CDR2: PRHDT, FYEKMQ (reference sequence). There are 15 residues in the CDR3. The V end was cut by 3 bases, the J end by 4 bases, with 15 bases between. This CDR3 reads CASSLVSVGGTEAFF. The CDR3 DNA reads TGTGCCAGCAGCTTGGTTTCCGTCGGGGGCACTGAAGCTTTCTTT.

The gene calls are TRBV4-1 and TRBJ2-2; D unresolved. Germline lookup yields CDR1 MGHRA and CDR2 YSYEKL. Trimming removed 4 bases at V and 5 bases at J, with 17 bases between. The CDR3 runs 16 residues. CDR3 amino acids: CASSPPEATKTGELFF. The CDR3 DNA reads as TGCGCCAGCAGCCCCCCCGAGGCAACCAAAACCGGGGAGCTGTTTTTT.

The chain couples TRBV20-1 to TRBJ1-1; D is possibly TRBD1 (5 bases). V lost 3 bases to trimming and J lost 8 bases, with 10 bases between them. The V gene's germline CDR1 is DFQATT and CDR2 SNEGSKA (reference sequence). The CDR3 has 11 amino acids. In DNA, the CDR3 is TGCAGTGCTAGTGACAGTCAAGAAGCTTTCTTT. Translating gives CSASDSQEAFF.

The V and J genes are TRBV5-5 and TRBJ2-7; perhaps TRBD1 as D (6 bases). Germline CDR1 reads SGHKS; CDR2 reads YYEKEE (reference sequence). The CDR3 is 15 amino acids. Trimming took 0 bases from V and 2 from J, leaving 12 bases between them. CDR3 protein: CASSLDGQSAYEQYF. CDR3 nucleotide sequence: TGTGCCAGCAGCTTGGACGGACAGTCCGCCTACGAGCAGTACTTC.

This clone has a single count. The V gene is TRBV7-9, the J gene TRBJ2-1; D not resolved. The germline V gene has CDR1 SEHNR and CDR2 FQNEAQ (reference sequence). Trimming pared 5 bases from V and 1 base from J, leaving 15 bases between. The CDR3 extends over 16 amino acids. As DNA, the CDR3 is TGTGCCAGCAGCCCCCTTTCGAGGACGTCCTACAATGAGCAGTTCTTC. Its protein product is CASSPLSRTSYNEQFF. Supplemented by reference TRBV7-9 and TRBJ2-1, the full variable domain reads DTGVSQNPRHKITKRGQNVTFRCDPISEHNRLYWYRQTLGQGPEFLTYFQNEAQLEKSRLLSDRFSAERPKGSFSTLEIQRTEQGDSAMYLCASSPLSRTSYNEQFFGPGTRLTVL.

V and J are TRBV19 and TRBJ2-7, with D hard to call. Trimming left V 1 base short and J 3 bases short, with 10 bases between. The CDR3 sequence is 14 residues long. The V gene's germline CDR1 is LNHDA and CDR2 SQIVND (reference sequence). The CDR3 sequence is CASSIGRQFYEQYF. For the CDR3, the DNA is TGTGCCAGTAGTATAGGTAGGCAGTTCTACGAGCAGTACTTC. The variable domain in full, completed from reference TRBV19 and TRBJ2-7, reads DGGITQSPKYLFRKEGQNVTLSCEQNLNHDAMYWYRQDPGQGLRLIYYSQIVNDFQKGDIAEGYSVSREKKESFPLTVTSAQKNPTAFYLCASSIGRQFYEQYFGPGTRLTVT.

J is TRBJ1-6 and V is TRBV14; D is ambiguous. This CDR3 comprises 14 residues. Deletions cut 6 bases from V and 3 bases from J, with 9 bases between. Looked up from germline, CDR1 is SGHDN and CDR2 is FVKESK. CDR3 in DNA: TGTGCCAGCAGTACACCGGGCTATAATTCACCCCTCCACTTT. It translates to CASSTPGYNSPLHF.

The genes are TRBV9 and TRBJ2-7; possibly TRBD2 for D (5 bases). CDR1 is SGDLS and CDR2 is YYNGEE in the germline V gene. Trimming removed 4 bases at V and 6 bases at J, with 14 bases between. The CDR3 totals 13 residues. In DNA, the CDR3 is TGTGCCAGCAGCATTGGGCCAGGAGGCGAGCAGTACTTC. Protein product: CASSIGPGGEQYF.

In this sample, this clone turned up once. The V and J genes are TRBV7-8 and TRBJ2-7, with a weak D call TRBD2 (6 bases). The germline V and J ends were trimmed by 4 bases and 8 bases, with 18 bases remaining between them. Germline V CDR1 and CDR2: SGHVS, FQNEAQ. The CDR3 loop spans 14 amino acids. CDR3 sequence reads: CASSSLGGLDKQYF. DNA of the CDR3: TGTGCCAGCAGCTCCCTCGGGGGACTGGATAAGCAGTACTTC. Looking up the rest from reference TRBV7-8 and TRBJ2-7 gives the full variable domain: GAGVSQSPRYKVAKRGQDVALRCDPISGHVSLFWYQQALGQGPEFLTYFQNEAQLDKSGLPSDRFFAERPEGSVSTLKIQRTQQEDSAVYLCASSSLGGLDKQYFGPGTRLTVT.

In its sample, this clone was seen a few times. This rearrangement joins TRBV6-1 to TRBJ1-1; tentative D call: TRBD1 (6 bases). V gave up 9 bases and J gave up 3 bases, with 11 bases separating them. The CDR3 consists of 12 residues. CDR1 MNHNS and CDR2 SASEGT come from the germline V gene. The CDR3 DNA reads as TGTGCCAGAACAGGGTTGGACACTGAAGCTTTCTTT. Translation gives CARTGLDTEAFF.

V gene TRBV4-1 combines with J gene TRBJ2-3, with D tentatively TRBD1 (5 bases). Germline lookup yields CDR1 MGHRA and CDR2 YSYEKL. The CDR3 spans 15 residues. With 1 base removed from V and 1 base from J, the gap between germline ends came to 9 bases. The CDR3 loop is CASSQGQLGTDTQYF. For the CDR3, the DNA is TGCGCCAGCAGCCAAGGACAGTTAGGCACAGATACGCAGTATTTT.

J is TRBJ2-1 and V is TRBV19; no definite D call. V gave up 1 base and J gave up 6 bases, with 7 bases separating them. Germline CDR1 reads LNHDA; CDR2 reads SQIVND (reference sequence). The CDR3 sequence is 13 residues long. CDR3 nucleotides: TGTGCCAGTAGTATAGTGCGGCTCAATGAGCAGTTCTTC. Its protein product is CASSIVRLNEQFF.

The J gene is TRBJ1-3, the V gene TRBV7-9; maybe TRBD1 (5 bases). V shed 2 bases and J shed 4 bases, with 12 bases lying between them. The CDR3 is 15 amino acids. Germline values: CDR1 SEHNR, CDR2 FQNEAQ (reference sequence). In DNA form, the CDR3 reads TGTGCCAGCAGCTTAAGGGGTACTAAAGGAAACACCATATATTTT. It is translated as CASSLRGTKGNTIYF.

The rearrangement uses TRBV27 and TRBJ2-7; D may be TRBD1 (5 bases). CDR3 length equals 12 residues. CDR1 MNHEY and CDR2 SMNVEV come from the germline V gene (reference sequence). V lost 7 bases and J lost 4, with 11 bases in between. The CDR3, as DNA: TGTGCCAGCAAAAGGGGCGGATACGAGCAGTACTTC. Protein product: CASKRGGYEQYF.

The chain recombines TRBV5-1 with TRBJ2-6; D gene uncertain. The CDR3 loop spans 15 amino acids. The germline V and J ends were trimmed by 5 bases and 1 base, with 10 bases remaining between them. Germline assignment: CDR1 SGHRS and CDR2 YFSETQ. The CDR3 coding sequence is TGCGCCAGCAGTTACTCAGATTCTGGGGCCAACGTCCTGACTTTC. Its translation: CASSYSDSGANVLTF.

The chain has TRBV12-5 and TRBJ1-1, with a tentative D call TRBD1 (6 bases). This CDR3 is built from 17 residues. From germline, CDR1 is LGHNT and CDR2 FRNRAP. V was trimmed by 5 bases and J by 6 bases, leaving 25 bases between them. The CDR3, as DNA: TGTGCTAGTGGTCCAAGCCGGGACACGGTAGTCGTATCTGAAGCTTTCTTT. Translating it yields CASGPSRDTVVVSEAFF.

The rearrangement uses TRBV10-2 and TRBJ1-5; TRBD1 is a possible D gene (5 bases). The CDR3 totals 14 residues. V lost 2 bases to trimming and J lost 5 bases, with 10 bases between them. Germline V lookup: CDR1 WSHSY, CDR2 SAAADI. CDR3 loop: CASSERQGDQPQHF. In DNA form, the CDR3 reads TGCGCCAGCAGTGAGCGCCAGGGCGATCAGCCCCAGCATTTT.

The rearrangement uses TRBV5-1 and TRBJ2-4; perhaps TRBD2 as D (5 bases). The CDR3 runs 15 residues. V lost 0 bases, J lost 7 bases, and 14 bases lay in between. From germline, CDR1 is SGHRS and CDR2 YFSETQ. The CDR3 spells CASSLVDGGLNIQYF. The CDR3 DNA is TGCGCCAGCAGCTTGGTAGACGGAGGCTTGAACATTCAGTACTTC.

This clone showed up just a few times. This chain uses TRBV27 with TRBJ1-5, with no clear D. Trimming took 3 bases from V and 0 from J, leaving 9 bases between them. The CDR3 extends over 15 amino acids. CDR1 is MNHEY and CDR2 is SMNVEV in the germline V gene (reference sequence). The chain's CDR3 is CASSLSGNSNQPQHF. The CDR3 DNA reads as TGTGCCAGCAGTTTGTCCGGAAATAGCAATCAGCCCCAGCATTTT.

In this sample, this clone turned up once. The gene calls are TRBV11-3 and TRBJ2-2; possibly TRBD2 for D (5 bases). Germline V gives CDR1 SGHNT, CDR2 YENEEA. The CDR3 consists of 13 residues. The ends were cut back, 4 bases at V and 5 bases at J, with 8 bases in the middle. CDR3 residues: CASSSRVTGELFF. DNA for the CDR3: TGTGCCAGCAGCTCGAGGGTAACCGGGGAGCTGTTTTTT.

The chain has TRBV6-1 and TRBJ2-3; D is possibly TRBD1 (5 bases). The CDR3 contains 10 residues. CDR1 is MNHNS, CDR2 SASEGT, per germline. V was shortened by 6 bases and J by 13 bases, with 11 bases between the two germline ends. The CDR3 DNA is TGTGCCAGCAGGGACATCGGAAAGTATTTT. The encoded protein is CASRDIGKYF.

The chain has TRBV27 and TRBJ2-6; the D is unclear. CDR1 and CDR2 (germline): MNHEY, SMNVEV (reference sequence). The CDR3 has 17 amino acids. Between the trimmed V and J ends, which lost 1 base and 3 bases, there was a span of 13 bases. CDR3 DNA: TGTGCCAGCAGTTTATTCTTCCCCGGGTATGGGGCCAACGTCCTGACTTTC. This encodes CASSLFFPGYGANVLTF.

This chain connects TRBV30 to TRBJ1-1, with D unresolved. Trimming pared 2 bases from V and 7 bases from J, leaving 14 bases between. The V gene's germline CDR1 is GTSNPN and CDR2 SVGIG (reference sequence). This CDR3 spans 13 amino acids. The CDR3 DNA is TGTGCCTGGAGTCCCCCCGCGGCAGTTGAAGCTTTCTTT. Amino acids: CAWSPPAAVEAFF.

The chain carries TRBV19 and TRBJ1-1; the match to TRBD1 covers 7 bases. This CDR3 comprises 13 residues. Unmatched junction bases numbered 8, after V lost 3 bases and J lost 10 bases. Germline values: CDR1 LNHDA, CDR2 SQIVND (reference sequence). CDR3 region: CASSIYGPGGAFF. CDR3 nucleotide sequence: TGTGCCAGTAGTATCTACGGCCCAGGGGGAGCTTTCTTT.